This T cell receptor beta chain is drawn from a study of long-term antiretroviral therapy in people with HIV. The overall study: The oldest samples precede the 2015 immediate-ART recommendation by about a decade.

Roughly 0.95-10 million cryopreserved PBMC were held in samples before DNA extraction. Study-wide results and limits: Within the repertoire, clones expanded before ART were dominant at all time points.

Concerning this clone: What it binds is not known.

It was version v3.0 of the immunoSEQ assay that was run at survey level. Here immunoSEQ multiplex PCR was the method, and the copy in TCRdb shows in-frame clones only, minus some. The sample lists 9,500 to 12,000 clones, around 82% occurring once. Deletions cut 6 bases from V and 0 bases from J, with 8 bases between. This CDR3 is built from 14 residues. Looked up from germline, CDR1 is LNHDA and CDR2 is SQIVND (reference sequence). This receptor was obtained from a middle-aged man with HIV. This sequence joins TRBV19 and TRBJ2-2; D possibly matches TRBD1 or TRBD2 (6 bases each). Sample: unsorted PBMCs, taken 1.8 years after starting antiretroviral therapy. CDR3 DNA: TGTGCCAGTAGAGGGGGGTCGAACACCGGGGAGCTGTTTTTT. Translating it yields CASRGGSNTGELFF.